A single T cell receptor beta chain is shown here with its context. Controls came from buffy coats of healthy blood donors. V lost 3 bases and J lost 5, with 1 base in between. Germline lookup yields CDR1 SQVTM and CDR2 ANQGSEA. The CDR3 loop spans 9 amino acids. This entry belongs to a study of STAT5B mutations in CD4+ large granular lymphocyte leukemia. The assay was immunoSEQ multiplex PCR, and TCRdb's table has in-frame clones only and misses some. The sample has around 50,000 clones; about four fifths are singletons. The source of this sequence is a human donor in good health. V and J are TRBV29-1 and TRBJ2-5; D is ambiguous. The sequencing input was CD4+ T cells from blood buffy coats. Written as DNA, the CDR3 is TGCAGCGTTGACGAGACCCAGTACTTC. As protein: CSVDETQYF.